The next 31 T cell receptor beta chains were all read from a single sample in a study of shared clonotypes between healthy human individuals (dated by TCRdb to the early 2020s). For the CD8 naive samples, CD45RO-negative cells were positively selected for CCR7, yielding a CD45RA+CCR7+ population from which TemRA cells were excluded. The receptor library was made with the immunoSEQ multiplex PCR assay. Held by TCRdb, this immuneACCESS table contains in-frame sequences only and omits some clones. Under half of the omission traces to an unresolved V gene where checked; the cause of the rest is unknown. The sample has 550,000 to 750,000 clones on record, around 90% of them singletons. The ten largest clones take up 24% of the sample. Sequenced: naive CD8+ T cells sorted from blood. The cell subset or site label of this sample denotes: CD45RA+CCR7+. Source of these receptors: a man aged 25 to 40 in good health.

Regarding this clone: One junction end does not reproduce the germline sequence, and a read error may be involved. This sequence joins TRBV2 and TRBJ1-2; D gene unclear. Per germline, CDR1 SNHLY and CDR2 FYNNEI. The CDR3 totals 14 residues. CDR3: CASSPEGPDYDYTF. The CDR3 DNA follows: TGTGCCAGCAGCCCTGAGGGCCCCGACTATGACTACACCTTC.

This sequence joins TRBV15 and TRBJ2-3; D uncertain. The germline V and J ends were trimmed by 4 bases and 5 bases, with 13 bases remaining between them. The germline V gene encodes CDR1 LNHNV and CDR2 YYDKDF (reference sequence). This CDR3 spans 14 amino acids. CDR3 residues: CATSNVRSKDTQYF. DNA for the CDR3: TGTGCCACCAGCAACGTGCGGTCCAAAGATACGCAGTATTTT.

This chain links TRBV7-6 with TRBJ2-4; weak D call: TRBD1 (6 bases). Germline CDR1 and CDR2: SGHVS and FNYEAQ. V lost 3 bases to trimming and J lost 0 bases, with 12 bases between them. The CDR3 is made up of 16 amino acids. DNA of the CDR3: TGTGCCAGCAGCTTGGACAGCCGTCTAGCCAAAAACATTCAGTACTTC. Its protein is CASSLDSRLAKNIQYF.

The gene calls are TRBV18 and TRBJ2-7; D is unclear. Germline values: CDR1 KGHSH, CDR2 LQKENI. V lost 5 bases and J 0 bases, leaving 14 bases between the germline ends. The CDR3 has 15 amino acids. CDR3 nucleotides: TGTGCCAGCTCATCCATAGAGGTGAACTCCTACGAGCAGTACTTC. Translating it yields CASSSIEVNSYEQYF.

The V call is TRBV7-9, the J call TRBJ1-1; weak D call: TRBD1 (6 bases). From germline, CDR1 is SEHNR and CDR2 FQNEAQ (reference sequence). V shed 0 bases and J shed 0 bases, with 20 bases lying between them. This CDR3 spans 19 amino acids. The CDR3 bases are TGTGCCAGCAGCTTAGCGGGAGGGAATGGGGGCCCCCTGAACACTGAAGCTTTCTTT. It specifies CASSLAGGNGGPLNTEAFF. Complete variable domain (other parts from reference TRBV7-9 and TRBJ1-1): DTGVSQNPRHKITKRGQNVTFRCDPISEHNRLYWYRQTLGQGPEFLTYFQNEAQLEKSRLLSDRFSAERPKGSFSTLEIQRTEQGDSAMYLCASSLAGGNGGPLNTEAFFGQGTRLTVV.

This chain links TRBV18 with TRBJ2-1; 9 bases fit TRBD1. The CDR3 runs 19 residues. The germline CDR1 and CDR2 sequences are KGHSH and LQKENI. The CDR3 here is CAGSHSTIYPGQGVDEQFF. The CDR3 nucleotides are TGTGCAGGGAGCCACTCCACCATTTATCCGGGACAGGGCGTAGATGAGCAGTTCTTC.

This clone has just one count. In DNA, the CDR3 is TGTGCCAGCACCGCCGGGGCGGGAGGCTCCTACGAGCAGTACTTC. Translated, it gives CASTAGAGGSYEQYF. The V and J genes are TRBV9 and TRBJ2-7; 8 bases are shared with TRBD2. Trimming cost V 6 bases and J 0 bases; bases outside gene matches: 8. CDR1 and CDR2 (germline): SGDLS, YYNGEE. The CDR3 spans 15 residues.

The gene calls are TRBV7-6 and TRBJ2-1; D assignment may be TRBD1 or TRBD2 (6 bases each). Germline values: CDR1 SGHVS, CDR2 FNYEAQ. The CDR3 is 15 amino acids. The germline V and J ends were trimmed by 5 bases and 9 bases, with 20 bases remaining between them. The chain's CDR3 is CASSPRGGTQTEQFF. CDR3 sequence (DNA): TGTGCCAGCAGCCCCAGGGGCGGGACCCAAACTGAGCAGTTCTTC. Variable domain in full (rest from reference TRBV7-6 and TRBJ2-1): GAGVSQSPRYKVTKRGQDVALRCDPISGHVSLYWYRQALGQGPEFLTYFNYEAQQDKSGLPNDRFSAERPEGSISTLTIQRTEQRDSAMYRCASSPRGGTQTEQFFGPGTRLTVL.

The chain carries TRBV29-1 and TRBJ2-1; D not certain. Germline V CDR1 and CDR2: SQVTM, ANQGSEA. The CDR3 extends over 13 amino acids. The CDR3 loop is CRGLESSYNEQFF. DNA of the CDR3: TGCAGAGGGCTAGAAAGCTCCTACAATGAGCAGTTCTTC.

The rearrangement joins TRBV4-1 to TRBJ1-1; 7 bases map to TRBD1. The CDR3 totals 15 residues. CDR1 and CDR2 from the germline V gene are MGHRA and YSYEKL. The ends lost 3 bases at V and 0 bases at J; junction bases unmatched: 4. The CDR3 bases are TGCGCCAGCAGCCAGCAACAGGGGATGAACACTGAAGCTTTCTTT. Amino acid sequence: CASSQQQGMNTEAFF.

This rearrangement joins TRBV6-1 to TRBJ1-1; 7 bases map to TRBD1. CDR1 and CDR2 (germline): MNHNS, SASEGT. The V segment lost 3 bases and the J segment 6 bases; nucleotides outside the gene matches: 10. This CDR3 spans 15 amino acids. CDR3 in amino acids: CASSEQGVVSAEAFF. The CDR3 bases are TGTGCCAGCAGTGAGCAGGGGGTAGTGAGTGCTGAAGCTTTCTTT.

For this clone: Within the sample, other DNA sequences also encode this same CDR3. This chain connects TRBV2 to TRBJ2-7; possibly TRBD1 or TRBD2 for D (5 bases each). The length of the CDR3 is 11 residues. V was cut by 8 bases and J by 1 base, with 6 bases left in between. Germline CDR1 reads SNHLY; CDR2 reads FYNNEI. Here the CDR3 reads CASGGSYEQYF. The CDR3, as DNA: TGTGCCAGCGGGGGTTCCTACGAGCAGTACTTC. Filled out from reference TRBV2 and TRBJ2-7, the complete variable domain reads EPEVTQTPSHQVTQMGQEVILRCVPISNHLYFYWYRQILGQKVEFLVSFYNNEISEKSEIFDDQFSVERPDGSNFTLKIRSTKLEDSAMYFCASGGSYEQYFGPGTRLTVT.

The CDR3 DNA is TGTGCCAGCAGTTCCCTGGAAGTAGCTCCAGAGGGCTACGAGCAGTACTTC. Translated: CASSSLEVAPEGYEQYF. The rearrangement joins TRBV28 to TRBJ2-7, with D possibly matching TRBD2 (5 bases). Deletions cut 4 bases from V and 3 bases from J, with 22 bases between. This CDR3 comprises 17 residues. Germline values: CDR1 MDHEN, CDR2 SYDVKM.

This chain uses TRBV10-3 with TRBJ2-7; the D gene is possibly TRBD2 (6 bases). CDR1 ENHRY and CDR2 SYGVKD come from the germline V gene. V shed 6 bases and J shed 4 bases, with 13 bases lying between them. The CDR3 sequence is 13 residues long. CDR3 DNA sequence: TGTGCCATCAGAGTAGCGGAAATTTACGAGCAGTACTTC. Translated, it gives CAIRVAEIYEQYF.

The genes are TRBV6-5 and TRBJ2-2, with a weak D call TRBD2 (5 bases). Per germline, CDR1 MNHEY and CDR2 SVGAGI. Trimming removed 0 bases at V and 6 bases at J, with 8 bases between. The CDR3 has 14 residues. The CDR3 region is CASSYSISAGELFF. The CDR3 DNA sequence: TGTGCCAGCAGTTACTCGATTAGCGCCGGGGAGCTGTTTTTT.

This chain uses TRBV5-4 with TRBJ1-1; D may be TRBD1 (5 bases). There are 14 residues in the CDR3. Looked up from germline, CDR1 is SGHNT and CDR2 is YYREEE (reference sequence). The V end was cut by 5 bases, the J end by 4 bases, with 15 bases between. Here the CDR3 reads CASRPQEGSTEAFF. As DNA, the CDR3 is TGTGCCAGCAGACCACAGGAGGGGAGCACTGAAGCTTTCTTT.

J is TRBJ2-5 and V is TRBV4-1; maybe TRBD2 (5 bases). Germline V lookup: CDR1 MGHRA, CDR2 YSYEKL. The CDR3 has 16 residues. V lost 1 base and J lost 2, with 14 bases in between. The CDR3 protein is CASSQVSREGQETQYF. CDR3 sequence (DNA): TGCGCCAGCAGCCAAGTCTCGCGAGAGGGACAAGAGACCCAGTACTTC.

This clone was seen once. This chain links TRBV5-4 with TRBJ2-7; D is tentatively TRBD1 or TRBD2 (6 bases each). Looked up from germline, CDR1 is SGHNT and CDR2 is YYREEE (reference sequence). CDR3 length equals 13 residues. V lost 5 bases, J lost 5 bases, and 14 bases lay in between. In DNA, the CDR3 is TGTGCCAGCAGATTTTGGGGGGCAAACGAGCAGTACTTC. Amino acid sequence: CASRFWGANEQYF.

The chain couples TRBV7-9 to TRBJ1-1, with D tentatively TRBD1 (5 bases). V lost 5 bases to trimming and J lost 0 bases, with 13 bases between them. CDR3 size: 15 residues. Germline V gives CDR1 SEHNR, CDR2 FQNEAQ (reference sequence). CDR3 region: CASSHTAGLNTEAFF. DNA for the CDR3: TGTGCCAGCAGCCATACCGCAGGGCTGAACACTGAAGCTTTCTTT. Supplemented by reference TRBV7-9 and TRBJ1-1, the full variable domain reads DTGVSQNPRHKITKRGQNVTFRCDPISEHNRLYWYRQTLGQGPEFLTYFQNEAQLEKSRLLSDRFSAERPKGSFSTLEIQRTEQGDSAMYLCASSHTAGLNTEAFFGQGTRLTVV.

This clone has more than one count but fewer than ten. The chain combines TRBV9 with TRBJ2-2; 10 nucleotides align to TRBD2. This CDR3 spans 16 amino acids. Germline assignment: CDR1 SGDLS and CDR2 YYNGEE. Germline trimming cut 3 bases from V and 4 bases from J; bases unmatched to any gene: 6. The CDR3 DNA reads TGTGCCAGCAGCGCTCCGCTAGCGGGAGTCACCGGGGAGCTGTTTTTT. This sequence encodes CASSAPLAGVTGELFF.

The genes are TRBV28 and TRBJ2-2, with D unresolved. This CDR3 is built from 15 residues. With 4 bases removed from V and 6 bases from J, the gap between germline ends came to 15 bases. The germline V gene encodes CDR1 MDHEN and CDR2 SYDVKM. The CDR3 DNA follows: TGTGCCAGCAGTTCCAACCCCCGTTTTTCCGGGGAGCTGTTTTTT. Amino acid sequence: CASSSNPRFSGELFF.

This chain connects TRBV29-1 to TRBJ2-5; no definite D call. The CDR3 loop spans 13 amino acids. The V end was cut by 1 base, the J end by 4 bases, with 10 bases between. Germline V gene data show CDR1 as SQVTM and CDR2 as ANQGSEA. The CDR3 sequence is CSVEAARRETQYF. CDR3 bases: TGCAGCGTTGAAGCAGCTCGGAGAGAGACCCAGTACTTC.

The chain couples TRBV4-3 to TRBJ2-2; D gene uncertain. Trimming stripped 5 bases from V and 4 bases from J, with 11 bases between. The CDR3 contains 14 residues. Germline-derived CDR1 and CDR2 are LGHNA and YSLEER. Written as DNA, the CDR3 is TGCGCCAGCAGCTTAGTTTGGGGCACCGGGGAGCTGTTTTTT. It encodes CASSLVWGTGELFF.

This clone was seen more than once but under ten times. This chain joins TRBV7-6 and TRBJ2-1; D gene uncertain. Trimming took 5 bases from V and 3 from J, leaving 11 bases between them. Looked up from germline, CDR1 is SGHVS and CDR2 is FNYEAQ. CDR3 length: 14 residues. CDR3: CASSPMAGYNEQFF. The CDR3 DNA reads TGTGCCAGCAGCCCGATGGCAGGCTACAATGAGCAGTTCTTC.

The rearrangement joins TRBV7-8 to TRBJ2-5; TRBD1 matches 8 bases. Germline CDR1 is SGHVS and CDR2 is FQNEAQ. The CDR3 is 18 residues long. The ends lost 1 base at V and 4 bases at J; junction bases unmatched: 14. CDR3 DNA: TGTGCCAGCAGCTTAGACTTTAGTAGGAGTGACAGGGGAGAGACCCAGTACTTC. Translation gives CASSLDFSRSDRGETQYF.

The V gene is TRBV6-5, the J gene TRBJ1-1, with a weak D call TRBD1 (6 bases). V was pared by 7 bases and J by 7 bases, with 16 bases between. CDR3 length: 13 amino acids. CDR1 and CDR2 (germline): MNHEY, SVGAGI. CDR3 residues: CASIPPGQVEAFF. The CDR3 DNA follows: TGTGCCAGCATCCCCCCGGGACAAGTTGAAGCTTTCTTT.

CDR3 nucleotide sequence: TGTGCCAGCTCCCCAATAAACATCAGGAAAGCTAACTATGGCTACACCTTC. Its translation is CASSPINIRKANYGYTF. This sequence joins TRBV18 and TRBJ1-2; D is unresolved. CDR1 is KGHSH, CDR2 LQKENI, per germline. This CDR3 spans 17 amino acids. V was cut by 6 bases and J by 0 bases, with 20 bases left in between.

This clone was seen a single time. The chain couples TRBV9 to TRBJ1-1, with TRBD1 as a possible D gene (6 bases). V lost 0 bases and J 4 bases, leaving 13 bases between the germline ends. The germline gives CDR1 SGDLS, CDR2 YYNGEE. The CDR3 spans 15 residues. CDR3 amino acids: CASSVASGGGTEAFF. The CDR3 DNA sequence: TGTGCCAGCAGCGTAGCGTCGGGGGGCGGCACTGAAGCTTTCTTT. The entire variable domain, with the rest obtained from reference TRBV9 and TRBJ1-1, is as follows: DSGVTQTPKHLITATGQRVTLRCSPRSGDLSVYWYQQSLDQGLQFLIQYYNGEERAKGNILERFSAQQFPDLHSELNLSSLELGDSALYFCASSVASGGGTEAFFGQGTRLTVV.

This clone occurred once. This sequence joins TRBV29-1 and TRBJ2-7; 12 bases match TRBD2. Losses at the gene ends were 6 bases for V and 4 bases for J; bases not matched to a gene: 7. This CDR3 region has 14 residues. The germline gives CDR1 SQVTM, CDR2 ANQGSEA. This chain's CDR3 is CSVLSSGREYEQYF. The CDR3 nucleotides read TGCAGCGTCCTGTCTAGCGGGAGGGAGTACGAGCAGTACTTC.

This chain joins TRBV2 and TRBJ2-1; 8 positions match TRBD2. V shed 1 base and J 5 bases; nucleotides not matched to a gene: 7. Per germline, CDR1 SNHLY and CDR2 FYNNEI. This CDR3 is built from 16 residues. The CDR3 loop is CASSEEEAGVNNEQFF. The CDR3 coding sequence is TGTGCCAGCAGTGAAGAGGAAGCGGGAGTGAACAATGAGCAGTTCTTC.

This clone was detected only a few times. Other DNA sequences of this sample code for an identical CDR3. The rearrangement links TRBV5-1 to TRBJ2-1; perhaps TRBD2 as D (5 bases). Germline V CDR1 and CDR2: SGHRS, YFSETQ. V gave up 4 bases and J gave up 6 bases, with 5 bases separating them. The CDR3 contains 11 residues. The CDR3 DNA reads as TGCGCCAGCAGCCGGGGCAATGAGCAGTTCTTC. This sequence encodes CASSRGNEQFF.